This T cell receptor beta chain came from a study of T and B cells in COVID-19 patients. Study-wide background: COVID-19 patients gave peripheral blood either during active infection or after recovery. Critical illness requiring mechanical ventilation or extracorporeal membrane oxygenation affected three fifths of the roughly 20 active-infection patients. Study conclusions and caveats: No sequencing was yet done of CD4+, regulatory or CD8+ subsets, or of SARS-CoV-2-responsive or tetramer+ sorted cells.

This CDR3 contains 15 residues. V lost 7 bases, J lost 1 base, and 5 bases stayed unmatched. Germline CDR1 LNHDA, CDR2 SQIVND (reference sequence). Multiplex PCR with BIOMED2 TRB-A/B primer pools amplified TRB rearrangements. One entry per CDR3 protein results from TCRdb running MiXCR on the multiplex PCR reads. The repertoire consists of about 8,400 distinct CDR3 sequences, with about 25% occurring once and the leading ten covering 5% to 8%. This clonotype is medium-sized within its sample. Its antigen is unidentified. From blood, roughly 240-550 ng of genomic DNA served as TRB template. The receptor's source is a human donor who had recovered from COVID-19. The rearrangement joins TRBV19 to TRBJ2-3, with 10 bases lining up with TRBD2. The sequenced sample was blood. CDR3 sequence: CASNPLAGGTDTQYF. The CDR3 coding sequence is TGTGCCAGTAACCCGCTAGCGGGGGGCACAGATACGCAGTATTTT.